This T cell receptor (beta chain) was documented in a study of T-cell reconstitution after alpha-beta-depleted transplantation in children (TCRdb year 2016). Some background on the complete study: Using TCR repertoire profiling, the study followed T-cell immune reconstitution in a quantitative way in children after TCRalphabeta/CD19-depleted allogeneic hematopoietic cell transplantation.

On this clonotype itself: The specificity of this receptor is unknown. The sample holds no much larger clone one base away, and base qualities are not on file.

Relative to germline, V is 6 bases shorter and J is 0 bases shorter, with 18 bases between their ends. Per the germline V gene (reference sequence), WNHNN is the CDR1 and SYGVQD is the CDR2. The cysteine opens and the phenylalanine closes a CDR3 of 16 amino acids. The CDR3 DNA has 48 bases and is translated from base 1. Receptor libraries were prepared by PCR. The instrument was an Illumina HiSeq 2500. Molecular barcoding was employed in the preparation of TCR libraries, with unique molecular identifiers being used to normalize TCRbeta repertoire quantification. TCRdb ran its own pipeline on the public reads, namely fastp trimming at Q25 and MiXCR clone calling, and kept in-frame beta chains. When rows share a CDR3 protein, they turn into one entry using the most common DNA and genes. The sample table lists hundreds of thousands of distinct CDR3 sequences, around 9.5% of them with a count of one. Around 6.2% of the sample is taken by the ten largest.

This specimen consisted of PBMCs from the stem cell graft donor, obtained from the stem cell graft. This clonotype was obtained from a human donor who donated a stem cell graft to a child with acute lymphoblastic leukemia. The sequence is built from TRBV10-1 and TRBJ2-7, with TRBD1 tentatively as D gene (6 bases match). The CDR3 region has the sequence CASRKKRDIVSYEQYF. At the DNA level, the sequence is TGCGCCAGCAGAAAAAAAAGGGACATCGTCTCCTACGAGCAGTACTTC.